These 8 T cell receptor beta chains came from one sample sequenced in a study of blood T cell repertoires in COVID-19. Here immunoSEQ multiplex PCR was the method, and the copy in TCRdb shows in-frame clones only, minus some. This table holds fewer than 350,000 clones, less than 90% found once. Sample: peripheral blood. The source is a woman between 25 and 40 years old with COVID-19, enrolled during active disease.

The chain joins TRBV7-9 to TRBJ2-7; the match to TRBD2 covers 11 bases. The CDR3 runs 14 residues. Germline V CDR1 and CDR2: SEHNR, FQNEAQ (reference sequence). Trimming at V came to 6 bases and at J to 5 bases, leaving 6 bases not matched to a gene. The CDR3 DNA is TGTGCCAGCAGACTAGCGGGGGTTGTACACGAGCAGTACTTC. Translating gives CASRLAGVVHEQYF. Combining the CDR3 with reference TRBV7-9 and TRBJ2-7 gives the whole variable domain DTGVSQNPRHKITKRGQNVTFRCDPISEHNRLYWYRQTLGQGPEFLTYFQNEAQLEKSRLLSDRFSAERPKGSFSTLEIQRTEQGDSAMYLCASRLAGVVHEQYFGPGTRLTVT.

The chain couples TRBV5-6 to TRBJ1-6; 7 nucleotides align to TRBD1. The germline CDR1 and CDR2 sequences are SGHDT and YYEEEE. J lost 2 bases, V lost 3 bases, and 5 bases had no gene match. The length of the CDR3 is 16 residues. DNA for the CDR3: TGTGCCAGCAGCTGGAACAGGGGCACCTATAATTCACCCCTCCACTTT. It encodes CASSWNRGTYNSPLHF.

This chain uses TRBV5-6 with TRBJ2-1; 7 bases map to TRBD1. The CDR3 totals 15 residues. V dropped 3 bases and J dropped 3; count of bases not matched to a gene: 6. The germline CDR1 and CDR2 sequences are SGHDT and YYEEEE. The CDR3 protein is CASSSVGGFYNEQFF. The DNA for the CDR3 is TGTGCCAGCAGCTCGGTAGGGGGCTTCTACAATGAGCAGTTCTTC.

V and J are TRBV19 and TRBJ2-2, with a possible D match to TRBD1 (6 bases). The CDR3 is made up of 18 amino acids. Germline CDR1 is LNHDA and CDR2 is SQIVND (reference sequence). Trimming took 11 bases from V and 2 from J, leaving 27 bases between them. CDR3 region: CAPSIRKTGPLNTGELFF. For the CDR3, the DNA is TGTGCCCCAAGTATTCGAAAGACAGGCCCCTTAAACACCGGGGAGCTGTTTTTT.

CDR3 sequence (DNA): TGTGCCACCAGCAGACTCCTGACAGATATGAACACTGAAGCTTTCTTT. This codes for CATSRLLTDMNTEAFF. V is TRBV15 and J is TRBJ1-1; tentative D call: TRBD1 (5 bases). V was pared by 2 bases and J by 0 bases, with 13 bases between. The germline V gene encodes CDR1 LNHNV and CDR2 YYDKDF (reference sequence). The CDR3 totals 16 residues.

The chain combines TRBV28 with TRBJ2-7, with 7 bases identical to TRBD1. The ends lost 7 bases at V and 3 bases at J; junction bases unmatched: 9. The length of the CDR3 is 14 residues. Germline-derived CDR1 and CDR2 are MDHEN and SYDVKM. The CDR3 coding sequence is TGTGCCAGCATCACGGGACAGAGTCTCTACGAGCAGTACTTC. The encoded protein is CASITGQSLYEQYF.

CDR3 loop: CASSHFAGGANEQFF. In DNA, the CDR3 is TGCGCCAGCAGCCATTTCGCGGGGGGCGCTAATGAGCAGTTCTTC. This chain connects TRBV4-1 to TRBJ2-1; 8 bases are a match to TRBD2. This CDR3 has 15 residues. CDR1 is MGHRA, CDR2 YSYEKL, per germline. The V segment lost 3 bases and the J segment 7 bases; nucleotides outside the gene matches: 8.

This clone was observed a single time. This sequence joins TRBV29-1 and TRBJ1-1, with 12 bases lining up with TRBD1. Germline CDR1 reads SQVTM; CDR2 reads ANQGSEA. J was trimmed by 10 bases and V by 5 bases; bases with no gene match: 11. CDR3 length: 14 residues. Here the CDR3 reads CSVYSGTGGGRAFF. The CDR3 nucleotides are TGCAGCGTTTACTCCGGGACAGGGGGCGGGAGAGCTTTCTTT. Using reference TRBV29-1 and TRBJ1-1 for the parts outside the CDR3, the full variable domain is SAVISQKPSRDICQRGTSLTIQCQVDSQVTMMFWYRQQPGQSLTLIATANQGSEATYESGFVIDKFPISRPNLTFSTLTVSNMSPEDSSIYLCSVYSGTGGGRAFFGQGTRLTVV.